Below are 9 T cell receptor beta chains sequenced from a single sample in a study of shared clonotypes between healthy human individuals. Profiling relied on immunoSEQ multiplex PCR, and the TCRdb table lists in-frame clones only, not all of them. The profile covers over a million clones, with around 97% appearing a single time and 0.95% to 1.5% taken by the ten largest. The source material was naive CD4+ T cells sorted from blood. This sample's subset: CD45RA+ positively selected. The receptors come from a man aged 25 to 45 in good health.

J is TRBJ2-1 and V is TRBV5-1; D gene unclear. The V and J ends lost 0 bases and 3 bases respectively, with 7 bases between them. Germline V gives CDR1 SGHRS, CDR2 YFSETQ. The CDR3 is 14 amino acids. Here the CDR3 DNA reads TGCGCCAGCAGCTTGGGCTCAGACTACAATGAGCAGTTCTTC. Its protein product is CASSLGSDYNEQFF.

The chain recombines TRBV15 with TRBJ2-7; 7 positions agree with TRBD2. In germline, CDR1 is LNHNV, CDR2 YYDKDF (reference sequence). The CDR3 sequence is 14 residues long. Germline trimming cut 5 bases from V and 0 bases from J; bases unmatched to any gene: 4. CDR3 loop: CATSSSGGSYEQYF. The CDR3 bases are TGTGCCACCAGCTCTAGCGGAGGCTCCTACGAGCAGTACTTC.

The rearrangement links TRBV10-1 to TRBJ2-4, with TRBD1 identical over 9 bases. The germline V gene encodes CDR1 WNHNN and CDR2 SYGVQD (reference sequence). The CDR3 is 13 amino acids. J lost 16 bases, V lost 2 bases, and 9 bases had no gene match. The DNA of the CDR3 is TGCGCCAGCAGTGAGCGGGGGACAGGGCCTACCTACTTC. Its translation is CASSERGTGPTYF.

This clone was picked up one time. The chain links TRBV29-1 to TRBJ2-3; the D call may be TRBD1 or TRBD2 (6 bases each). The CDR3 loop spans 16 amino acids. Germline CDR1 and CDR2: SQVTM and ANQGSEA. Trimming took 6 bases from V and 4 from J, leaving 23 bases between them. The CDR3: CSVLGGFRGSADTQYF. The DNA of the CDR3 is TGCAGCGTCCTGGGGGGCTTTCGAGGGTCGGCAGATACGCAGTATTTT.

The genes are TRBV10-3 and TRBJ1-2, with D unclear. V dropped 4 bases and J dropped 4 bases, with 7 bases sitting between them. The CDR3 length is 12 residues. Germline values: CDR1 ENHRY, CDR2 SYGVKD. In DNA, the CDR3 is TGTGCCATCAGTGGGACCTCCTATGGCTACACCTTC. Amino acid sequence: CAISGTSYGYTF.

In this sample, this clone turned up once. The chain uses TRBV2 and TRBJ2-2, with D hard to call. This CDR3 contains 12 residues. The V gene's germline CDR1 is SNHLY and CDR2 FYNNEI. V was clipped by 9 bases and J by 0 bases, with 5 bases between them. The CDR3 loop reads CARGSNTGELFF. The CDR3 DNA is TGTGCCAGAGGTTCGAACACCGGGGAGCTGTTTTTT.

The chain recombines TRBV6-5 with TRBJ2-5; TRBD2 is a possible D gene (5 bases). CDR3 length: 13 amino acids. V was pared by 8 bases and J by 1 base, with 11 bases between. The germline CDR1 and CDR2 sequences are MNHEY and SVGAGI. The CDR3, as DNA: TGTGCCAGCCGGACTCTCATCCAAGAGACCCAGTACTTC. Translation gives CASRTLIQETQYF.

The chain employs TRBV5-1 and TRBJ1-2, with D tentatively TRBD1 (5 bases). Trimming removed 4 bases at V and 0 bases at J, with 10 bases between. CDR1 SGHRS and CDR2 YFSETQ come from the germline V gene. This CDR3 is 14 amino acids long. The CDR3 sequence is CASSKDTSNYGYTF. The DNA for the CDR3 is TGCGCCAGCAGCAAGGACACATCTAACTATGGCTACACCTTC.

The chain joins TRBV19 to TRBJ1-1; 8 bases are shared with TRBD1. CDR1 and CDR2 from the germline V gene are LNHDA and SQIVND (reference sequence). J gave up 1 base and V 3 bases, and 7 bases lay outside the gene matches. The CDR3 is 16 residues long. CDR3 loop: CASSMLTGATNTEAFF. The CDR3, as DNA: TGTGCCAGTAGTATGTTGACAGGGGCGACGAACACTGAAGCTTTCTTT.